This TCR beta chain comes out of a study of blood T cell repertoires in COVID-19 (dated by TCRdb to the early 2020s). About the study as a whole: Samples covering the acute and convalescent phases of COVID-19 were provided by collaborators in the United States, Italy and Spain. The prospective study material was composed of cDNA or gDNA derived from T cells, B-cell-depleted T cells, or PBMCs. Subjects who had been exposed to COVID-19, were actively infected with it, or had recovered from it provided the deeply sampled blood TCRbeta repertoires that made up the dataset. The repertoires were released in a freely available public database intended as a resource for research on the immune response to SARS-CoV-2. The samples were drawn from two sources: the first 160 participants of the ongoing ImmuneRACE study, and 950 to 1,500 subjects contributed by 6 global collaborators. The sample metadata nearly always contained a de-identified subject ID, COVID-19 status, age in years and sex. Where available, HLA class I and class II types were taken from metadata supplied by the sample provider and were not determined by assay-based typing.

TCRbeta CDR3 regions were amplified from genomic DNA by means of the immunoSEQ Assay, a bias-controlled multiplex PCR. As for how the authors treated the data: The number of nucleated cells in each sample was estimated by amplification of reference gene primers within the assay. To quantify the absolute abundance of each unique TCRbeta CDR3 rearrangement, sequence reads were collapsed and filtered. For each sample, productive Simpson clonality was calculated by taking the square root of Simpson's diversity index across productive rearrangements. In TCRdb, the immuneACCESS table is reduced to in-frame sequences with V and J assigned. These tables do not hold every clone; where another copy was compared, an unresolved V gene accounts for under half, and the others remain unexplained. Clone size and V and J calls were adopted from that table, with D and trimming inferred from the DNA. The sample records tens of thousands of clones, 70% to 90% of which are singletons. Roughly 19% of the sample goes to the ten largest clones.

Whole blood was collected in K2EDTA tubes by collaborating institutions according to the institutions' own protocols. For TCRbeta analysis, collaborator samples were shipped as frozen whole blood, as isolated PBMCs, or as DNA extracted from either sample type. In the germline V gene, CDR1 corresponds to MNHEY and CDR2 to SVGAGI. A distance of 14 bases separates the germline ends of V and J, which lose 3 bases and 4 bases respectively. The CDR3 goes from the cysteine to the phenylalanine over 15 residues. This entry keeps only the CDR3 DNA: 45 bases, framed from base 1. Remarks on this clone: Which antigen it targets is not known. Base qualities are not at hand, and no much larger clone is one base apart.

The paper as a whole reports these results and caveats: The amount of clinical and demographic metadata varied by source and participant and was provided uncurated.

In this chain, TRBV6-5 is recombined with TRBJ2-3; 6 matching bases give a weak D call of TRBD2. This receptor was obtained from a man between 65 and 85 years old with acute or convalescent COVID-19. Sequences were obtained from peripheral blood. The CDR3 region has the sequence CASSYRPSGPDTQYF. The sequenced DNA: TGTGCCAGCAGTTATCGACCAAGCGGGCCAGATACGCAGTATTTT.